This entry describes one TCR beta chain. No antigen is known for it. Base qualities are missing; no much larger clone stands one base away. The record originates from a study of blood T cell repertoires in COVID-19 (dated by TCRdb to 2019 to 2021). Some background on the complete study: Collaborator samples came from the United States, Italy and Spain and covered acute and convalescent phases of COVID-19. The material from the prospective study consisted of cDNA or gDNA derived from T cells, B-cell-depleted T cells, or PBMCs. Deeply sampled blood TCRbeta repertoires from subjects exposed to, actively infected with, or recovered from COVID-19 were included in the dataset. The repertoires were released in a freely available public database intended as a resource for research on the immune response to SARS-CoV-2. Samples came from the ongoing ImmuneRACE study (first 160 participants) plus 1,254 subjects from 6 global collaborators. A de-identified subject ID, COVID-19 status, age in years and sex were almost always included in the sample metadata. Where HLA class I and class II types were available, the types were taken from metadata supplied by the sample provider, not from assay-based typing. Study-level results and caveats: Clinical and demographic metadata were provided uncurated, with the amount varying by source and participant.

The immunoSEQ Assay, a bias-controlled multiplex PCR, was used to amplify TCRbeta CDR3 regions from genomic DNA. The published analysis was carried out like this. The number of nucleated cells in each sample was estimated by amplification of reference gene primers within the assay. To quantify the absolute abundance of each unique TCRbeta CDR3 rearrangement, sequence reads were collapsed and filtered. For each sample, productive Simpson clonality was calculated as the square root of Simpson's diversity index over productive rearrangements. In TCRdb, the immuneACCESS table is reduced to in-frame sequences with V and J assigned. These tables do not hold every clone; where another copy was compared, an unresolved V gene accounts for under half, and the others remain unexplained. That table supplies the V and J calls and clone size; D and trimming were determined from the DNA. For this sample the table gives 150,000 to 200,000 clones, of which about 88% were detected only once. The top ten clones comprise roughly a sixth of the sample.

The collaborating institutions used their own protocols to collect whole blood in K2EDTA tubes. For TCRbeta analysis, collaborators shipped samples in one of three forms: frozen whole blood, isolated PBMCs, or DNA extracted from either of those sample types. The CDR3 has 16 amino acids, counting the end cysteine and phenylalanine. Left in the record is the CDR3 DNA by itself, 48 bases read in frame from the first base. CDR1 and CDR2, per the germline V gene (reference sequence), are SEHNR and FQNEAQ. V is trimmed back by 5 bases and J by 4 bases, and the junction contains 11 bases that no gene match accounts for.

The sequence derives from a man between 60 and 75 years old with active or convalescent COVID-19. Recombination joined TRBV7-9 with TRBJ2-1, and 7 junctional nucleotides match TRBD1. Sample: peripheral blood. CDR3 reads: CASSRYYGTEYNEQFF. The bases read TGTGCCAGCAGCCGCTATTACGGGACAGAATACAATGAGCAGTTCTTC.